Below, 28 T cell receptor beta chains from the same sample are listed, as sequenced in a study of T cells after yellow fever vaccination (dated by TCRdb to between 2019 and 2020). The treatment or condition label corresponds to: live attenuated yellow fever vaccine strain. Preparation of the library involved 5' RACE. Sequencing used an Illumina HiSeq 2500. The raw public reads went through TCRdb reprocessing: fastp at Q25, MiXCR clone calling, in-frame beta chains kept. A single entry per CDR3 protein holds the most common genes and DNA from its merged rows. In this sample the table shows 75,000 to 100,000 distinct CDR3 sequences, about 8.4% of which occur a single time. In total, the top ten clones hold 16% of the sample. The sample was CD8+ T cells not binding an NS4B(214-222) dextramer, sorted from PBMCs, taken around 16 days after the first yellow fever vaccination. The cell subset or site label corresponds to: NS4B epitope dextramer-negative CD8 T cells. The receptor source for this set is a man aged 18 to 29 who received the YFV17D yellow fever vaccine.

This clonotype was seen only a few times. V usage is TRBV4-1 and J usage is TRBJ2-5; 8 nucleotides line up with TRBD2. The J segment lost 2 bases and the V segment lost 4 bases, leaving 9 bases of the junction unmatched. The germline V gene encodes CDR1 MGHRA and CDR2 YSYEKL. There are 16 residues in the CDR3. CDR3 DNA sequence: TGCGCCAGCAGCCCCCTCACAGCGGGGGATCAAGAGACCCAGTACTTC. It encodes CASSPLTAGDQETQYF.

This clonotype was recorded a few times. The chain is built from TRBV6-2 or TRBV6-3 and TRBJ2-6, with D perhaps matching TRBD1 or TRBD2 (5 bases each). Between the trimmed V and J ends, which lost 0 bases and 4 bases, there was a span of 25 bases. The CDR3 totals 21 residues. Germline V CDR1 and CDR2: MNHEY, SVGEGT. The CDR3 is CASSYSTQGDDPLGGANVLTF. The DNA of the CDR3 is TGTGCCAGCAGTTACTCCACGCAAGGGGACGATCCCCTAGGAGGGGCCAACGTCCTGACTTTC.

This clonotype was observed at least ten times. This chain uses TRBV4-3 with TRBJ2-2, with D hard to call. V was pared by 2 bases and J by 7 bases, with 17 bases between. There are 16 residues in the CDR3. Germline loops: CDR1 LGHNA, CDR2 YSLEER. The CDR3 bases are TGCGCCAGCAGCCAATTGGTGGGGTCGTGGTACGGGGAGCTGTTTTTT. It translates to CASSQLVGSWYGELFF.

This clonotype was observed a few times. The chain couples TRBV7-6 to TRBJ2-7; D gene ambiguous. Germline V gene data show CDR1 as SGHVS and CDR2 as FNYEAQ. The length of the CDR3 is 15 residues. V was trimmed by 1 base and J by 3 bases, leaving 13 bases between them. DNA for the CDR3: TGTGCCAGCAGCTTAGACCGTTACCCCAGCTACGAGCAGTACTTC. Translated: CASSLDRYPSYEQYF. The full variable domain, its missing parts supplied by reference TRBV7-6 and TRBJ2-7, is GAGVSQSPRYKVTKRGQDVALRCDPISGHVSLYWYRQALGQGPEFLTYFNYEAQQDKSGLPNDRFSAERPEGSISTLTIQRTEQRDSAMYRCASSLDRYPSYEQYFGPGTRLTVT.

The chain recombines TRBV27 with TRBJ1-4; a weak D match, TRBD1 (6 bases). Germline CDR1 MNHEY, CDR2 SMNVEV (reference sequence). The CDR3 consists of 14 residues. The ends were cut back, 4 bases at V and 6 bases at J, with 12 bases in the middle. The CDR3 loop reads CASSSGEGYEKLFF. The CDR3 coding sequence is TGTGCCAGCAGTTCAGGGGAGGGGTATGAAAAACTGTTTTTT.

The chain combines TRBV20-1 with TRBJ1-3; D is unresolved. The V gene's germline CDR1 is DFQATT and CDR2 SNEGSKA (reference sequence). This CDR3 spans 15 amino acids. Between the trimmed V and J ends, which lost 3 bases and 1 base, there was a span of 13 bases. The CDR3 is CSARGSWGSGNTIYF. In DNA, the CDR3 is TGCAGTGCTAGGGGGTCATGGGGATCTGGAAACACCATATATTTT.

This clonotype was found a few times. This sequence joins TRBV13 and TRBJ2-3; 10 nucleotides align to TRBD1. The germline gives CDR1 PRHDT, CDR2 FYEKMQ (reference sequence). V lost 5 bases, J lost 0 bases, and 11 bases stayed unmatched. This CDR3 contains 18 residues. The DNA for the CDR3 is TGTGCCAGCAGCCAACCGGGACAGGGGCCAGTAAGCACAGATACGCAGTATTTT. Translating gives CASSQPGQGPVSTDTQYF.

The V call is TRBV29-1, the J call TRBJ1-2; D uncertain. This CDR3 is 11 amino acids long. With 5 bases removed from V and 7 bases from J, the gap between germline ends came to 11 bases. Germline loops: CDR1 SQVTM, CDR2 ANQGSEA. Here the CDR3 reads CSVREEGGYTF. The CDR3 bases are TGCAGCGTTAGGGAAGAGGGTGGCTACACCTTC.

The chain carries TRBV6-2 or TRBV6-3 and TRBJ2-5, with 9 bases identical to TRBD1. Germline CDR1 is MNHEY and CDR2 is SVGEGT. V gave up 7 bases and J gave up 5 bases; unmatched junction bases: 14. The CDR3 length is 16 residues. CDR3 amino acids: CASINNLGQGYETQYF. The CDR3 DNA follows: TGTGCCAGCATCAACAACTTGGGACAGGGTTACGAGACCCAGTACTTC.

V gene TRBV29-1 combines with J gene TRBJ2-1, with no clear D. Between the trimmed V and J ends, which lost 7 bases and 0 bases, there was a span of 7 bases. Germline V gene data show CDR1 as SQVTM and CDR2 as ANQGSEA. The CDR3 is 12 residues long. The CDR3 loop is CSASSSYNEQFF. The CDR3 coding sequence is TGCAGCGCCTCGAGCTCCTACAATGAGCAGTTCTTC.

The V gene is TRBV2, the J gene TRBJ1-1, with unresolved D. In germline, CDR1 is SNHLY, CDR2 FYNNEI. Trimming took off 2 bases at V and 1 base at J, with 14 bases between the two ends. There are 16 residues in the CDR3. CDR3 nucleotides: TGTGCCAGCAGTGAATATGGAAGGGTGGAGAACACTGAAGCTTTCTTT. This codes for CASSEYGRVENTEAFF.

V is TRBV7-9 and J is TRBJ1-1; D remains unclear. Germline CDR1 is SEHNR and CDR2 is FQNEAQ (reference sequence). Trimming removed 6 bases from V and 0 bases from J, with 8 bases in between. CDR3 length equals 13 residues. CDR3 protein: CASRGWVNTEAFF. The CDR3 DNA is TGTGCCAGCAGGGGGTGGGTGAACACTGAAGCTTTCTTT. Using reference TRBV7-9 and TRBJ1-1 for the parts outside the CDR3, the full variable domain is DTGVSQNPRHKITKRGQNVTFRCDPISEHNRLYWYRQTLGQGPEFLTYFQNEAQLEKSRLLSDRFSAERPKGSFSTLEIQRTEQGDSAMYLCASRGWVNTEAFFGQGTRLTVV.

For this clonotype: This may be a read error, as it is one base from a much larger clone. The chain couples TRBV29-1 to TRBJ2-7, with D possibly being TRBD1 (5 bases). The CDR3 is made up of 13 amino acids. Trimming took 2 bases from V and 2 from J, leaving 10 bases between them. CDR1 and CDR2 (germline): SQVTM, ANQGSEA. CDR3 bases: TGCAGCGTTGAATGGGGCAGACCCTACGAGCAGTACTTC. This sequence encodes CSVEWGRPYEQYF.

This clonotype was seen a handful of times. This rearrangement joins TRBV4-3 to TRBJ2-3; D is unresolved. In germline, CDR1 is LGHNA, CDR2 YSLEER. This CDR3 comprises 14 residues. Trimming stripped 1 base from V and 2 bases from J, with 7 bases between. This CDR3 reads CASSQVQDTDTQYF. In nucleotides, the CDR3 is TGCGCCAGCAGCCAAGTCCAGGACACAGATACGCAGTATTTT.

V is TRBV7-6 and J is TRBJ2-3; D may be TRBD1 or TRBD2 (5 bases each). Per the germline V gene, CDR1 is SGHVS and CDR2 is FNYEAQ. This CDR3 region has 15 residues. Trimming left V 1 base short and J 4 bases short, with 12 bases between. In DNA form, the CDR3 reads TGTGCCAGCAGCTTAGTACGAGGGGCCGCAGATACGCAGTATTTT. Translated: CASSLVRGAADTQYF. The complete variable domain, with remaining parts taken from reference TRBV7-6 and TRBJ2-3, reads GAGVSQSPRYKVTKRGQDVALRCDPISGHVSLYWYRQALGQGPEFLTYFNYEAQQDKSGLPNDRFSAERPEGSISTLTIQRTEQRDSAMYRCASSLVRGAADTQYFGPGTRLTVL.

The CDR3 is CASRETGTTYNEQFF. DNA of the CDR3: TGTGCCAGCAGAGAAACCGGGACTACCTACAATGAGCAGTTCTTC. The chain recombines TRBV28 with TRBJ2-1, with 7 nucleotides matching TRBD2. CDR3 size: 15 residues. The germline gives CDR1 MDHEN, CDR2 SYDVKM. The trim removed 6 bases at V and 2 bases at J, leaving 7 bases unmatched.

This clonotype was picked up a small number of times. The rearrangement uses TRBV7-9 and TRBJ2-7, with a weak D call TRBD1 (5 bases). V lost 2 bases to trimming and J lost 2 bases, with 13 bases between them. CDR3 length equals 15 residues. CDR1 and CDR2 from the germline V gene are SEHNR and FQNEAQ (reference sequence). The CDR3 loop reads CASSLPQGAAYEQYF. CDR3 DNA: TGTGCCAGCAGCTTACCGCAGGGTGCGGCCTACGAGCAGTACTTC.

This clonotype was recorded a few times. V and J are TRBV6-2 or TRBV6-3 and TRBJ2-2; D uncertain. The CDR3 spans 11 residues. Germline V CDR1 and CDR2: MNHEY, SVGEGT. Deletions cut 4 bases from V and 5 bases from J, with 2 bases between. For the CDR3, the DNA is TGTGCCAGCAGTTGGACCGGGGAGCTGTTTTTT. Amino acid sequence: CASSWTGELFF.

This chain uses TRBV9 with TRBJ2-7, with 9 positions matching TRBD1. Trimming cost V 1 base and J 2 bases; bases outside gene matches: 4. The germline V gene encodes CDR1 SGDLS and CDR2 YYNGEE. This CDR3 spans 15 amino acids. The CDR3 coding sequence is TGTGCCAGCAGCGTAAGGGGACAGGGCCCCTACGAGCAGTACTTC. Translating gives CASSVRGQGPYEQYF.

This clonotype was counted many times. V and J are TRBV4-1 and TRBJ1-5; perhaps TRBD1 as D (6 bases). Between the trimmed V and J ends, which lost 0 bases and 6 bases, there was a span of 12 bases. Germline CDR1 reads MGHRA; CDR2 reads YSYEKL. The CDR3 runs 15 residues. The CDR3 DNA reads as TGCGCCAGCAGCCAAGATTCCGGGGGCAGTCAGCCCCAGCATTTT. Its protein product is CASSQDSGGSQPQHF.

This clonotype was counted between two and nine times. The chain recombines TRBV9 with TRBJ2-2, with 10 bases fitting TRBD1. Losses at the gene ends were 3 bases for V and 4 bases for J; bases not matched to a gene: 6. The length of the CDR3 is 16 residues. Germline assignment: CDR1 SGDLS and CDR2 YYNGEE. CDR3 sequence reads: CASSALGTGVTGELFF. The CDR3 nucleotides read TGTGCCAGCAGCGCTTTAGGGACAGGGGTCACCGGGGAGCTGTTTTTT.

This clonotype was seen repeatedly, ten times or more. This sequence joins TRBV10-3 and TRBJ2-7; perhaps TRBD1 as D (6 bases). The V gene lost 8 bases and the J gene lost 2 bases, with 13 bases spanning the gap. The CDR3 is 13 residues long. Germline V gene lookup returns CDR1 ENHRY and CDR2 SYGVKD. The CDR3 here is CAIGTGHPYEQYV. In DNA form, the CDR3 reads TGTGCCATCGGTACGGGACATCCCTACGAGCAGTACGTC.

V usage is TRBV9 and J usage is TRBJ2-3; D unclear. CDR3 size: 16 residues. Germline V gene data show CDR1 as SGDLS and CDR2 as YYNGEE. The V gene lost 4 bases and the J gene lost 5 bases, with 20 bases spanning the gap. The CDR3 region has the DNA TGTGCCAGCAGCCCAACGGGCTCCGGCATGGGAGATACGCAGTATTTT. Amino acid sequence: CASSPTGSGMGDTQYF. The complete variable domain, with remaining parts taken from reference TRBV9 and TRBJ2-3, reads DSGVTQTPKHLITATGQRVTLRCSPRSGDLSVYWYQQSLDQGLQFLIQYYNGEERAKGNILERFSAQQFPDLHSELNLSSLELGDSALYFCASSPTGSGMGDTQYFGPGTRLTVL.

This clonotype was picked up a small number of times. The chain couples TRBV12-3 or TRBV12-4 to TRBJ2-5; D assignment may be TRBD1 or TRBD2 (6 bases each). This CDR3 region has 13 residues. Deletions cut 6 bases from V and 3 bases from J, with 11 bases between. CDR3 sequence (DNA): TGTGCCAGCAGACGTAGGGGGGAAGAGACCCAGTACTTC. This codes for CASRRRGEETQYF.

This clonotype appeared a few times. V is TRBV7-2 and J is TRBJ2-7, with 8 bases that match TRBD2. Trimming removed 5 bases from V and 2 bases from J; junction bases left unmatched: 2. The CDR3 has 13 residues. Germline assignment: CDR1 SGHTA and CDR2 FQGNSA. CDR3 residues: CASSKAGAYEQYF. Here the CDR3 DNA reads TGTGCCAGCAGCAAAGCGGGGGCCTACGAGCAGTACTTC. Variable domain in full (rest from reference TRBV7-2 and TRBJ2-7): GAGVSQSPSNKVTEKGKDVELRCDPISGHTALYWYRQSLGQGLEFLIYFQGNSAPDKSGLPSDRFSAERTGGSVSTLTIQRTQQEDSAVYLCASSKAGAYEQYFGPGTRLTVT.

The rearrangement links TRBV5-6 to TRBJ1-3; D is perhaps TRBD1 (5 bases). V dropped 4 bases and J dropped 4 bases, with 15 bases sitting between them. Germline V gives CDR1 SGHDT, CDR2 YYEEEE. There are 15 residues in the CDR3. The CDR3 region has the DNA TGTGCCAGCAGCCCGGCCACAGGAGGGGGAAACACCATATATTTT. Encoded protein: CASSPATGGGNTIYF.

This chain's CDR3 is CASSLVLERFYNSPLHF. CDR3 DNA sequence: TGTGCCAGCAGCTTAGTATTGGAGAGGTTCTATAATTCACCCCTCCACTTT. The chain has TRBV7-2 and TRBJ1-6; unclear D gene. CDR1 SGHTA and CDR2 FQGNSA come from the germline V gene. The CDR3 is 17 residues long. Trimming took off 1 base at V and 3 bases at J, with 13 bases between the two ends.

This clonotype was seen many times. This chain's CDR3 is CATSRRTSDTGELFF. DNA of the CDR3: TGTGCCACCAGCCGAAGGACTAGCGACACCGGGGAGCTGTTTTTT. The chain links TRBV15 to TRBJ2-2, with 9 positions matching TRBD2. The CDR3 runs 15 residues. Losses at the gene ends were 5 bases for V and 3 bases for J; bases not matched to a gene: 4. Germline V gene sequence: CDR1 LNHNV, CDR2 YYDKDF (reference sequence).